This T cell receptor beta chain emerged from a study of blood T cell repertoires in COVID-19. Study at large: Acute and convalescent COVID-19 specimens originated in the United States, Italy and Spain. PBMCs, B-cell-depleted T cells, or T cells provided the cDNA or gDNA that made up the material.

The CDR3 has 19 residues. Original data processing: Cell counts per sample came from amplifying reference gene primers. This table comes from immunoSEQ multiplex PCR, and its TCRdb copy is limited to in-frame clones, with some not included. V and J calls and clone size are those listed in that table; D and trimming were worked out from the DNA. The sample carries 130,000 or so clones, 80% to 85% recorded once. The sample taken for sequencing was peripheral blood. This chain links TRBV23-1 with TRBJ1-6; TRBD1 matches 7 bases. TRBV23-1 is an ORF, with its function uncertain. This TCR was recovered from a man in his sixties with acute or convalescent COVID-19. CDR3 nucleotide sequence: TGCGCAGACCACAAAGGGACAGTGGATTATGGCTCCTATAATTCACCCCTCCACTTT. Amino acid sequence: CADHKGTVDYGSYNSPLHF.